The 8 T cell receptor beta chains listed next were all sequenced from one sample in a study of early T cells in non-severe SARS-CoV-2 infection. TCRdb used MiXCR to reprocess the 5' RACE reads, holding one entry per CDR3 protein. The data contain about 83,000 distinct CDR3 sequences, about 12% of them singletons. Source material: whole blood. The receptors shown here come from an adult who was a healthcare worker with PCR-confirmed SARS-CoV-2 infection or an uninfected control (not recorded which).

This chain connects TRBV9 to TRBJ2-2; the match to TRBD2 covers 8 bases. CDR1 and CDR2 from the germline V gene are SGDLS and YYNGEE. This CDR3 comprises 16 residues. With V trimmed by 7 bases and J by 6 bases, 14 bases remained unmatched. Written as DNA, the CDR3 is TGTGCCAGCCGTTCAAGTGCGGGAGGAATGGCCGGGGAGCTGTTTTTT. Residues: CASRSSAGGMAGELFF.

V gene TRBV5-1 combines with J gene TRBJ2-2; a weak D match, TRBD1 (5 bases). Trimming pared 1 base from V and 4 bases from J, leaving 11 bases between. The CDR3 is 15 amino acids. Germline-derived CDR1 and CDR2 are SGHRS and YFSETQ. Written as DNA, the CDR3 is TGCGCCAGCAGCTTGTCCCAGGGAAGCACCGGGGAGCTGTTTTTT. Translation gives CASSLSQGSTGELFF.

This clonotype was seen only a few times. V is TRBV19 and J is TRBJ2-1; weak D call: TRBD2 (6 bases). Trimming pared 3 bases from V and 8 bases from J, leaving 14 bases between. Per germline, CDR1 LNHDA and CDR2 SQIVND (reference sequence). This CDR3 is built from 14 residues. CDR3 residues: CASSMDTSRHEQFF. CDR3 in DNA: TGTGCCAGTAGTATGGATACTAGCAGGCATGAGCAGTTCTTC. The whole variable domain, remainder taken from reference TRBV19 and TRBJ2-1, is DGGITQSPKYLFRKEGQNVTLSCEQNLNHDAMYWYRQDPGQGLRLIYYSQIVNDFQKGDIAEGYSVSREKKESFPLTVTSAQKNPTAFYLCASSMDTSRHEQFFGPGTRLTVL.

This clonotype was counted at least ten times. This chain joins TRBV20-1 and TRBJ1-1, with TRBD1 matching 8 bases. Looked up from germline, CDR1 is DFQATT and CDR2 is SNEGSKA (reference sequence). The CDR3 length is 15 residues. V trimming: 3 bases; J trimming: 4 bases; junction bases outside the gene matches: 10. Here the CDR3 reads CSASGQGARGTEAFF. CDR3 sequence (DNA): TGCAGTGCTAGCGGGCAGGGGGCGAGGGGCACTGAAGCTTTCTTT.

For the CDR3, the DNA is TGTGCCAGCAGTGCCACCGGGACTAGCGTTATAGAACAGTTCTTC. Its translation is CASSATGTSVIEQFF. V gene TRBV6-6 combines with J gene TRBJ2-1, with TRBD2 identical over 10 bases. Germline assignment: CDR1 MNHNY and CDR2 SVGAGI (reference sequence). The CDR3 runs 15 residues. The J segment lost 13 bases and the V segment lost 5 bases, leaving 14 bases of the junction unmatched.

The chain recombines TRBV3-1 with TRBJ2-4; 9 bases line up with TRBD2. This CDR3 region has 17 residues. Germline V gene sequence: CDR1 LGHDT, CDR2 YNNKEL (reference sequence). V gave up 3 bases and J gave up 8 bases; unmatched junction bases: 14. CDR3 bases: TGTGCCAGCAGCCAGACCGGACTAGCGATGGGTGTGGACATTCAGTACTTC. It is translated as CASSQTGLAMGVDIQYF.

This clonotype was recorded a few times. The V call is TRBV29-1, the J call TRBJ2-3; TRBD2 might be the D (5 bases). Between the trimmed V and J ends, which lost 6 bases and 0 bases, there was a span of 10 bases. The CDR3 has 13 amino acids. Germline CDR1 SQVTM, CDR2 ANQGSEA. The CDR3 here is CSVRRGSTDTQYF. The CDR3 DNA sequence: TGCAGCGTCCGTAGAGGGAGCACAGATACGCAGTATTTT.

Only a few counts were recorded for this clonotype. The chain joins TRBV23-1 to TRBJ2-6, with 8 bases that match TRBD1. TRBV23-1 is marked as an open reading frame, function uncertain. The CDR3 is made up of 16 amino acids. V was clipped by 2 bases and J by 3 bases; unmatched bases: 3. CDR3 sequence: CASSQPGGCGANVLTF. The CDR3 coding sequence is TGCGCCAGCAGTCAACCAGGGGGCTGTGGGGCCAACGTCCTGACTTTC.